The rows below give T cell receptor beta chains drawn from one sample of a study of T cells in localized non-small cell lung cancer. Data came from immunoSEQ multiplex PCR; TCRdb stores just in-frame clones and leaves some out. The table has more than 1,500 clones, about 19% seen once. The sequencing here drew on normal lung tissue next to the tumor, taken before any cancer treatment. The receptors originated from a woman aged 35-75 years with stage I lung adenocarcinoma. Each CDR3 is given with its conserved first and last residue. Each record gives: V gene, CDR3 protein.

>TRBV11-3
CASSFRGASSYEQYF
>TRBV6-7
CASTASGGSYEQYF
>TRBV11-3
CASSLYGGGSYEQYF
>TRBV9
CASSSQIRDLKETQYF
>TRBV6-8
CASSPALSGANVLTF
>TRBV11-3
CASSLGAGFNEKLFF
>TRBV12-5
CASFLSSGANVLTF
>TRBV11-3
CASSSSTGAEKLFF
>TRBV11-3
CASSQVGTSDEQYF
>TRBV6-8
CASSYPRGKVSYGYTF
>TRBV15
CATSRDLWDSMNTEAFF
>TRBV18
CASSGGTSSYEQYF
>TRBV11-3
CASSFGQLNTEAFF
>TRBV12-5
CASGLEQGTYSNQPQHF
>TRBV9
CASSAGQSFATNEKLFF
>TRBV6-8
CASSYAGGYEQYF